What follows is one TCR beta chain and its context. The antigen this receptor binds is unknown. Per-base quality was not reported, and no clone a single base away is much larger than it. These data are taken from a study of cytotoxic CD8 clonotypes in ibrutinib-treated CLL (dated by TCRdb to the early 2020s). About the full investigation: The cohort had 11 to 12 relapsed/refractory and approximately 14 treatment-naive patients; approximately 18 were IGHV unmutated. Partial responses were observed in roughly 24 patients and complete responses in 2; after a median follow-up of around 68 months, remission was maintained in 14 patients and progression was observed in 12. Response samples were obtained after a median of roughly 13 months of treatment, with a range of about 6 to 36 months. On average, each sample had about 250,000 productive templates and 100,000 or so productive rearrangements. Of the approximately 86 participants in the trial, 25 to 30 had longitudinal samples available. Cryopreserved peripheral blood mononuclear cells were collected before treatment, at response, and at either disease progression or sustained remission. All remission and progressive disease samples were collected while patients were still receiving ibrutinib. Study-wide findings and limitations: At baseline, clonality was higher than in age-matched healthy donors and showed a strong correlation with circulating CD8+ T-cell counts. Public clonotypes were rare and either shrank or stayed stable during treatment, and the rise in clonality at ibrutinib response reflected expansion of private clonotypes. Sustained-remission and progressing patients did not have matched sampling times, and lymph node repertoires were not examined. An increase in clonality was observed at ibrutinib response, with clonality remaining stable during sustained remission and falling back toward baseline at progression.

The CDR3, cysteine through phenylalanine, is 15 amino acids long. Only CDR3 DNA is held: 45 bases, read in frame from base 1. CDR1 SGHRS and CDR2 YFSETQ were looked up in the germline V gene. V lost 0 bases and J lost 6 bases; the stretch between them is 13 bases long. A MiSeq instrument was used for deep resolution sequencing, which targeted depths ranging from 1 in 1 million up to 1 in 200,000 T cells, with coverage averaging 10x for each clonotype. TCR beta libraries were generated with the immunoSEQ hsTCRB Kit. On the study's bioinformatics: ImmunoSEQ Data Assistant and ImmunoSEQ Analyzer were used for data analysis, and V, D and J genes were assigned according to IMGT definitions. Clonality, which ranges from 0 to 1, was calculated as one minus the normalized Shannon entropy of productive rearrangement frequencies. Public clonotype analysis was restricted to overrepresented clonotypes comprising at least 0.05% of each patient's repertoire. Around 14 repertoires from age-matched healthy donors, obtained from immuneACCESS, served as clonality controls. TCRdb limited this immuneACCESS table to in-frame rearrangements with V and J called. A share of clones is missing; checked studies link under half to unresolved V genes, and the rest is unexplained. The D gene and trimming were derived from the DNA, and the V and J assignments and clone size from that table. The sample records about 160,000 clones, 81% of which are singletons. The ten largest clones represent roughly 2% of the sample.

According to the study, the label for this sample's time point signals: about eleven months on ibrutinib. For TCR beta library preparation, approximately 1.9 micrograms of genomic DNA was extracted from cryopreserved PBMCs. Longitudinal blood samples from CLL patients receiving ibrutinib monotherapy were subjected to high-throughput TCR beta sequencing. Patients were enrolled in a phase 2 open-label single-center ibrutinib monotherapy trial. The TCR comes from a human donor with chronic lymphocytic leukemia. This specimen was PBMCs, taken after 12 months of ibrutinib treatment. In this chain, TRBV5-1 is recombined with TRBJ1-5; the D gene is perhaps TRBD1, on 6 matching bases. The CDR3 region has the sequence CASSLEAGAGQPQHF. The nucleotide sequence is TGCGCCAGCAGCTTGGAGGCGGGGGCCGGTCAGCCCCAGCATTTT.